The T cell receptor (beta chain) under discussion was sequenced for a study of T cell repertoires in cytomegalovirus infection (dated by TCRdb to the late 2010s). Concerning the study at large: The HLA type of each donor mattered for the analysis, because public TCR beta signatures pointed to carriage of CMV infection along with the matching HLA type.

The CDR3 holds 15 amino acids from the cysteine to the phenylalanine. Just CDR3 DNA is preserved here, 45 bases in frame from base 1. V is cut by 0 bases and J by 5 bases, and the space between the germline ends is 12 bases. CDR1 and CDR2, per the germline V gene (reference sequence), are SEHNR and FQNEAQ. The paper's findings and limits, for the study overall: The ex vivo response was dominated by HLA-C-restricted CMV-specific TCR beta clonotypes, which also provided the single most frequent clonotype in two of eight donors. Carriers of CMV infection plus the relevant HLA type were discriminated by the cumulative frequency of public TCR beta family members in the study cohort and in an independent 352-donor cohort.

This sample was sequenced with an Illumina HiSeq 1500. TCRdb ran its own pipeline on the public reads, namely fastp trimming at Q25 and MiXCR clone calling, and kept in-frame beta chains. CDR3 protein sequences are deduplicated, and each keeps its most common genes and DNA. The sample records approximately 500,000 distinct CDR3 sequences, about 15% of which are singletons. The ten largest clones take up about 24% of the sample. This clonotype was picked up many times. Its antigen is unknown. No base quality values were provided; no much bigger clone lies one nucleotide off. Sequencing was carried out using CD8+ T cells from PBMCs. This receptor was identified in a human donor in good health (CMV status not recorded). Some clones in this sample may be carry-over from other donors' samples. The rearranged chain carries TRBV7-9 and TRBJ2-3; perhaps TRBD2 is the D gene, with 5 bases matching. The CDR3 here reads CASSLANERQDTQYF. The DNA sequence is as follows: TGTGCCAGCAGCTTAGCGAACGAGCGGCAAGATACGCAGTATTTT. Reference TRBV7-9 and TRBJ2-3 genes cover what lies past the CDR3, so the full variable domain is DTGVSQNPRHKITKRGQNVTFRCDPISEHNRLYWYRQTLGQGPEFLTYFQNEAQLEKSRLLSDRFSAERPKGSFSTLEIQRTEQGDSAMYLCASSLANERQDTQYFGPGTRLTVL.